The 12 T cell receptor beta chains below were found in one sample sequenced in a study of T cells in Graves' hyperthyroidism and ophthalmopathy. Amplification of TCR beta CDR3 regions was performed using RNA transcripts as template. The TCR CDR3 first-round RT-PCR relied on the HTBI primer set. TCRdb fed the multiplex PCR reads into MiXCR, producing one record per CDR3 protein. The sample records approximately 100,000 distinct CDR3 sequences, over 45% being singletons. Sequences were obtained from blood. Source of these receptors: a middle-aged man with Graves' hyperthyroidism.

This clonotype was recorded many times. J is TRBJ2-7 and V is TRBV20-1; tentatively, D is TRBD1 or TRBD2 (5 bases each). This CDR3 is 15 amino acids long. V lost 0 bases to trimming and J lost 2 bases, with 14 bases between them. The V gene's germline CDR1 is DFQATT and CDR2 SNEGSKA (reference sequence). The CDR3 loop reads CSARDPGTVTYEQYF. The DNA of the CDR3 is TGCAGTGCTAGAGATCCTGGGACGGTCACCTACGAGCAGTACTTC.

There are many counts of this clonotype. The gene calls are TRBV5-4 and TRBJ2-2; weak D call: TRBD2 (6 bases). The CDR3 contains 15 residues. V dropped 0 bases and J dropped 1 base, with 7 bases sitting between them. Germline CDR1 is SGHNT and CDR2 is YYREEE (reference sequence). CDR3 residues: CASSLASVNTGELFF. DNA for the CDR3: TGTGCCAGCAGCTTGGCTAGCGTGAACACCGGGGAGCTGTTTTTT.

This clonotype was detected many times. The chain uses TRBV7-2 and TRBJ2-1; D is unresolved. CDR3 length equals 15 residues. The V end was cut by 0 bases, the J end by 0 bases, with 6 bases between. The V gene's germline CDR1 is SGHTA and CDR2 FQGNSA. The CDR3 protein is CASSLATFSYNEQFF. The CDR3 DNA follows: TGTGCCAGCAGCTTAGCTACGTTCTCCTACAATGAGCAGTTCTTC.

In this sample, this clonotype turned up many times. The chain carries TRBV2 and TRBJ1-4; tentatively, D is TRBD1 (5 bases). The CDR3 has 14 amino acids. Germline assignment: CDR1 SNHLY and CDR2 FYNNEI. Trimming pared 6 bases from V and 0 bases from J, leaving 8 bases between. CDR3 residues: CASRATATNEKLFF. Here the CDR3 DNA reads TGTGCCAGCAGGGCGACAGCAACTAATGAAAAACTGTTTTTT.

This clonotype has at least ten counts. The chain couples TRBV7-2 to TRBJ2-3; 12 nucleotides line up with TRBD2. Germline V gene data show CDR1 as SGHTA and CDR2 as FQGNSA. The CDR3 has 16 amino acids. J gave up 4 bases and V 3 bases, and 5 bases lay outside the gene matches. The CDR3 DNA reads as TGTGCCAGCAGCTTTCCGGGACTAGCGGGTTCAGATACGCAGTATTTT. It yields the protein CASSFPGLAGSDTQYF.

This chain uses TRBV7-2 with TRBJ1-1; no clear D. Trimming left V 7 bases short and J 2 bases short, with 11 bases between. Germline loops: CDR1 SGHTA, CDR2 FQGNSA. This CDR3 is 13 amino acids long. The CDR3 sequence: CASTTVGNTEAFF. The DNA of the CDR3 is TGTGCCAGCACTACGGTCGGTAACACTGAAGCTTTCTTT.

The V call is TRBV6-1, the J call TRBJ2-1, with D possibly called TRBD1 or TRBD2 (6 bases each). CDR1 and CDR2 (germline): MNHNS, SASEGT. Trimming took off 10 bases at V and 9 bases at J, with 22 bases between the two ends. The CDR3 runs 14 residues. Here the CDR3 DNA reads TGTGCCATCAGGTTAGGGGGGTCGGGTCGTGAGCAGTTCTTC. Its translation is CAIRLGGSGREQFF.

For this clonotype: The germline gene is not matched at one end of the junction; a read error may be the cause. J is TRBJ1-2 and V is TRBV20-1; possibly TRBD1 for D (5 bases). From germline, CDR1 is DFQATT and CDR2 SNEGSKA (reference sequence). The CDR3 loop spans 12 amino acids. CDR3 amino acids: CSAKTETYGCTF. In DNA, the CDR3 is TGCAGTGCTAAGACAGAGACCTATGGCTGCACCTTC.

This sequence joins TRBV11-2 and TRBJ1-6; a possible D gene is TRBD1 (6 bases). Germline CDR1 reads SGHAT; CDR2 reads FQNNGV. The V end was cut by 5 bases, the J end by 1 base, with 18 bases between. The CDR3 runs 18 residues. The CDR3 sequence is CASSLTTGTASYNSPLHF. CDR3 coding DNA: TGTGCCAGCAGCCTTACAACAGGGACGGCTTCCTATAATTCACCCCTCCACTTT.

V gene TRBV5-1 combines with J gene TRBJ1-4, with D unclear. The CDR3 contains 12 residues. Germline CDR1 reads SGHRS; CDR2 reads YFSETQ. V was clipped by 8 bases and J by 5 bases, with 10 bases between them. The CDR3 spells CASRSRNEKLFF. The CDR3 DNA follows: TGCGCCAGTCGTTCAAGGAATGAAAAACTGTTTTTT.

As to this clonotype: This CDR3 fails to terminate in the conserved phenylalanine or tryptophan, so it likely reflects a read error. The DNA is omitted, as the CDR3 cannot be located on it reliably, and the CDR3 follows TCRdb's listing. The chain carries TRBV9 and TRBJ1-1; TRBD1, as called in the table, went unchecked against the DNA. The CDR3 is 13 residues long, counting both termini. CDR1 is SGDLS, CDR2 YYNGEE, per germline. The CDR3 is CASSVGVGNRAGY.

The rearrangement joins TRBV20-1 to TRBJ2-5; the match to TRBD1 covers 9 bases. CDR1 is DFQATT and CDR2 is SNEGSKA in the germline V gene (reference sequence). The ends lost 4 bases at V and 9 bases at J; junction bases unmatched: 9. The CDR3 runs to 13 residues. The CDR3 region has the DNA TGCAGTGCTAACAGGGGGCGGGGGCAGCCCCAGTACTTC. Translation: CSANRGRGQPQYF.